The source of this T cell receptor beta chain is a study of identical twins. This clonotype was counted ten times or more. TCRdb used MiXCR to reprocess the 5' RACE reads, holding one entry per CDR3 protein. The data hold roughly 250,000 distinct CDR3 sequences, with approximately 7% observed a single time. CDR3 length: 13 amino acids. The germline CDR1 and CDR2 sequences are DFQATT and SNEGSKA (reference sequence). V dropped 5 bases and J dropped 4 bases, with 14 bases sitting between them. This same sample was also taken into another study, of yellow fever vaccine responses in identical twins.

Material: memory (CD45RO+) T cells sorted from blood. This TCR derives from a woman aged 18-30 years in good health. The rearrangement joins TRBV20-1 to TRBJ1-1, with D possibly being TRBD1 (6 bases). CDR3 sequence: CSAGQSSRTEAFF. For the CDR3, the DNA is TGCAGTGCTGGACAGTCTTCTCGCACTGAAGCTTTCTTT.